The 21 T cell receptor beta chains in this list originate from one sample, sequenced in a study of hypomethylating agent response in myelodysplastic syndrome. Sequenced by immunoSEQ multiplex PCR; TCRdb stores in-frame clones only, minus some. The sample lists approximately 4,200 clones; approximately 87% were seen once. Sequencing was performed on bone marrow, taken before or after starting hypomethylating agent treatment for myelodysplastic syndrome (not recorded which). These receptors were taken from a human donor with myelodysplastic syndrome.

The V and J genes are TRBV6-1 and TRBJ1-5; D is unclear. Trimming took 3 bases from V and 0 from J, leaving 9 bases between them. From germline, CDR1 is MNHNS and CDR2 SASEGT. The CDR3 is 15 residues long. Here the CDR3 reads CASSEQHYSNQPQHF. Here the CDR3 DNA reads TGTGCCAGCAGTGAGCAGCACTATAGCAATCAGCCCCAGCATTTT.

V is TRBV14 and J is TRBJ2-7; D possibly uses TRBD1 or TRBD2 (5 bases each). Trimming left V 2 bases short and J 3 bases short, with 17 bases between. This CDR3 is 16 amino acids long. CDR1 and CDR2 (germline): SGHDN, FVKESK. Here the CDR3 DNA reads TGTGCCAGCAGCCAATACACCGGGACCCTCCGCTACGAGCAGTACTTC. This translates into CASSQYTGTLRYEQYF.

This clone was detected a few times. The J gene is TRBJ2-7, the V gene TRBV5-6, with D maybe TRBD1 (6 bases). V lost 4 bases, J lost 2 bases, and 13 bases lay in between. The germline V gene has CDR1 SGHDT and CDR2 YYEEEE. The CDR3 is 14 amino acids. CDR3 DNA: TGTGCCAGCAGCCAGCAGGGGCGGACCTACGAGCAGTACTTC. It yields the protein CASSQQGRTYEQYF.

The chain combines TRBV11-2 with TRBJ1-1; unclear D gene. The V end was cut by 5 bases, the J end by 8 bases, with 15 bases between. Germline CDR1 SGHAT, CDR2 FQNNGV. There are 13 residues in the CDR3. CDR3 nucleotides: TGTGCCAGCAGCCGTGACCGGGAAGGGGAAGCTTTCTTT. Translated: CASSRDREGEAFF.

The CDR3 spells CASSLVGSGVPGELFF. The CDR3 coding sequence is TGTGCCAGCAGCTTAGTAGGTAGCGGGGTACCCGGGGAGCTGTTTTTT. V usage is TRBV7-2 and J usage is TRBJ2-2; 8 bases are shared with TRBD2. The CDR3 has 16 residues. Germline lookup yields CDR1 SGHTA and CDR2 FQGNSA. V was clipped by 1 base and J by 6 bases; unmatched bases: 7.

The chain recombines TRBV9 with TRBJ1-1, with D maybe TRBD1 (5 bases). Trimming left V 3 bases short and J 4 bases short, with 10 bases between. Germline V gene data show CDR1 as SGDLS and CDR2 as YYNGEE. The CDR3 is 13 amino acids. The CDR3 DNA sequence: TGTGCCAGCAGCGAAGGGGCGGCCACTGAAGCTTTCTTT. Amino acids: CASSEGAATEAFF.

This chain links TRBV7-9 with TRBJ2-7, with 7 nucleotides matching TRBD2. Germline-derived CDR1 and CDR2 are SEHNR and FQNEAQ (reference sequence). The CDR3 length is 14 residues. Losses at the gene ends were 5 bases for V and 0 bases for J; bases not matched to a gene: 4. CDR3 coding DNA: TGTGCCAGCAGCAGATGGGGGGGCTCCTACGAGCAGTACTTC. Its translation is CASSRWGGSYEQYF.

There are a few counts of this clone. CDR3 residues: CASSADGNQPQHF. CDR3 nucleotide sequence: TGTGCCAGCAGTGCTGATGGTAATCAGCCCCAGCATTTT. The chain has TRBV6-1 and TRBJ1-5, with D unclear. This CDR3 is built from 13 residues. The ends were cut back, 4 bases at V and 4 bases at J, with 8 bases in the middle. Germline lookup yields CDR1 MNHNS and CDR2 SASEGT.

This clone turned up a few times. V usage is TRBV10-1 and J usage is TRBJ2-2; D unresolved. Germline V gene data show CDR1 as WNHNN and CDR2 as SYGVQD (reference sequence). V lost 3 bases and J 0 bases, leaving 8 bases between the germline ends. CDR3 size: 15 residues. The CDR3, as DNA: TGCGCCAGCAGTGACGCCTCGACGAACACCGGGGAGCTGTTTTTT. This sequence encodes CASSDASTNTGELFF.

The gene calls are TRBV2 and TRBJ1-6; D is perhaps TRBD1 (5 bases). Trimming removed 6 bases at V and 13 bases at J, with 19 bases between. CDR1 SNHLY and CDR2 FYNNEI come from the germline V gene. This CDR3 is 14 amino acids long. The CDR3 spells CASSGDAGWEPLHF. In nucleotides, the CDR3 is TGTGCCAGCAGCGGGGACGCGGGGTGGGAGCCCCTCCACTTT. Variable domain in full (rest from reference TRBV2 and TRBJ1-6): EPEVTQTPSHQVTQMGQEVILRCVPISNHLYFYWYRQILGQKVEFLVSFYNNEISEKSEIFDDQFSVERPDGSNFTLKIRSTKLEDSAMYFCASSGDAGWEPLHFGNGTRLTVT.

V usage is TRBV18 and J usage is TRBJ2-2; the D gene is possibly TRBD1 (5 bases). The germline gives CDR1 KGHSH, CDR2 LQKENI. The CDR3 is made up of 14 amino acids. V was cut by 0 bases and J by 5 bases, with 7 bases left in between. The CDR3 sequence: CASSPPAGTGELFF. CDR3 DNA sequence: TGTGCCAGCTCACCACCGGCAGGGACCGGGGAGCTGTTTTTT.

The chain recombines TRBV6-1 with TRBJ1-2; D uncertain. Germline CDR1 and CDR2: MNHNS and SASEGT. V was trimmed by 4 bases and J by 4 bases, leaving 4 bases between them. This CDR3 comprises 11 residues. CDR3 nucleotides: TGTGCCAGCAGTGGGTCCTATGGCTACACCTTC. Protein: CASSGSYGYTF.

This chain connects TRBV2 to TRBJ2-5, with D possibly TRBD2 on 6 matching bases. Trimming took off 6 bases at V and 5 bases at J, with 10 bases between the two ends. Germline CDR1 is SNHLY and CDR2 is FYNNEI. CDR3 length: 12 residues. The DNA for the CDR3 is TGTGCCAGCAGGGGACTCAGCGAGACCCAGTACTTC. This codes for CASRGLSETQYF.

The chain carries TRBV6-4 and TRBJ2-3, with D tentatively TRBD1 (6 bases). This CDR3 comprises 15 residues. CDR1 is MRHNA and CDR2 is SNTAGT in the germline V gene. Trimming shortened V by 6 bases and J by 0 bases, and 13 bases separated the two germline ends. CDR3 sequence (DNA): TGTGCCAGCAGCGCCGGACAGACTAGCACAGATACGCAGTATTTT. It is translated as CASSAGQTSTDTQYF.

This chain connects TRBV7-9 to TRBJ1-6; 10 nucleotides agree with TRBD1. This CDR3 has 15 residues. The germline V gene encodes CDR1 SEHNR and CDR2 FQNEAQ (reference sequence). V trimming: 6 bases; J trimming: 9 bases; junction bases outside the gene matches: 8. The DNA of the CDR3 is TGTGCCAGCAGTCAAGCCGGGACAGGGGTTTCACCCCTCCACTTT. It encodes CASSQAGTGVSPLHF.

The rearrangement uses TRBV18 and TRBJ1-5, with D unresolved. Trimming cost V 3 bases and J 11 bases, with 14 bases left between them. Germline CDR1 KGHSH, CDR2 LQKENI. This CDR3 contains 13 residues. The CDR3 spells CASSPLVGSAQHF. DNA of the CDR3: TGTGCCAGCTCACCCCTGGTGGGTAGTGCCCAGCATTTT.

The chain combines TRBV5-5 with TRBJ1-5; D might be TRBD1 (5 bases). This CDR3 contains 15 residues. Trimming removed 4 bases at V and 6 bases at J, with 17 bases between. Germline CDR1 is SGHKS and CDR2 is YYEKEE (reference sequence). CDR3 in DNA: TGTGCCAGCAGCGTCGGGCAGGGTGGAGTTCAGCCCCAGCATTTT. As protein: CASSVGQGGVQPQHF.

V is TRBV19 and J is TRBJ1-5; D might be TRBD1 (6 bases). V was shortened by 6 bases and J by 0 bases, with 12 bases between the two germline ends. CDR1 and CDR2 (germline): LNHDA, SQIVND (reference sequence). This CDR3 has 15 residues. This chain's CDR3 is CASRWRTDSNQPQHF. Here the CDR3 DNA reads TGTGCCAGTAGGTGGAGGACAGATAGCAATCAGCCCCAGCATTTT.

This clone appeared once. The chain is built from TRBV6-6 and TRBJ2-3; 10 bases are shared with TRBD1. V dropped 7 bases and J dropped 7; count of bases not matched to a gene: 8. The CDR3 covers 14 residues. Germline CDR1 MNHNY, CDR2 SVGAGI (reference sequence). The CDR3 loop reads CASNPRDRGNTQYF. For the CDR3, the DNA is TGTGCCAGCAACCCCCGGGACAGGGGAAATACGCAGTATTTT.

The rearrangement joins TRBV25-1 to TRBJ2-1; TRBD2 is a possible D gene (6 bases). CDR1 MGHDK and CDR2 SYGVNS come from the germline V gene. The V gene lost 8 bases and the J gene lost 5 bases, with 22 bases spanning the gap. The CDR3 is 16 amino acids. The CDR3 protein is CASGGRGRTLDNEQFF. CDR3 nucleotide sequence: TGTGCCAGCGGGGGGAGAGGGAGGACACTGGACAATGAGCAGTTCTTC.

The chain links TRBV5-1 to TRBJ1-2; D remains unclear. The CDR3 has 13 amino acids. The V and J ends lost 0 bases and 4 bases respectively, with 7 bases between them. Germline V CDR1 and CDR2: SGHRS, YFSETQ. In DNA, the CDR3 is TGCGCCAGCAGCTTGGCCGGGCTCTATGGCTACACCTTC. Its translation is CASSLAGLYGYTF.